These T cell receptor beta chains were read from a single sample in a study of T cell responses to AZD1222 COVID-19 vaccine. Produced via immunoSEQ multiplex PCR; TCRdb's table is partial and in-frame only. The data hold around 180,000 clones, with 88% observed a single time. Sample: peripheral blood, taken 28 days after the second AZD1222 dose. These receptors were collected from an adult who received the AZD1222 COVID-19 vaccine. CDR3s include the opening cysteine and the closing phenylalanine or tryptophan.

V,CDR3
TRBV5-1,CASSLTGTGYEQYF
TRBV9,CASSVSEGFNQPQHF
TRBV28,CASSSQRRALFYEQYF
TRBV4-3,CASSQDYRIQETQYF
TRBV27,CASSFQDDEQFF
TRBV6-2/TRBV6-3,CASSYPTGGRRMNTEAFF
TRBV7-3,CASSLMGTGRNEQFF
TRBV5-4,CAPYRIIYEQYF
TRBV5-4,CASSFGSTSGRTNEQFF
TRBV7-2,CASSFTGTGSYEQYF
TRBV9,CASSVGTSGGTDTQYF
TRBV6-6,CASNEDREHTEAFF
TRBV3-1/TRBV3-2,CASSQTDLGIEAFF
TRBV19,CASSMLTEAFF
TRBV18,CASSALGHPQETQYF
TRBV6-5,CASSGIHEQYF
TRBV5-4,CASSLGRVEGETQYF
TRBV24-1,CATSDFRQGNGETQYF
TRBV6-5,CASSLDGTVGTQYF
TRBV7-8,CASSLAGAGELFF
TRBV7-3,CASSPGHRGTEAFF
TRBV28,CASSLTLDRVDEQYF
TRBV7-3,CASSLSQGNGYTF
TRBV11-3,CASSQTQNTEAFF
TRBV5-4,CASSLGGRFTYEQYF
TRBV19,CASSFDTEAFF
TRBV21-1,CASNNGEGLLLGQPQHF
TRBV5-1,CASSPGTGTEAFF
TRBV7-2,CASRPNRQGAYEQYF
TRBV6-2/TRBV6-3,CASSPWTGPRTDNEQFF
TRBV19,CASNPSGRGYTGELFF
TRBV30,CAWSVGPATMGTQYF
TRBV7-2,CASSFYENTEAFF
TRBV5-4,CASSLRGTYNSPLHF
TRBV7-9,CASSIEETQYF
TRBV7-9,CASSLGTAVNTEAFF
TRBV4-2,CASSQDLSPGEAYEQYF
TRBV5-1,CASSKSGTEREKLFF
TRBV5-8,CASRPRGGPYEQYF
TRBV5-4,CASKGSGRGFWGYTF
TRBV18,CASSPLDRQETQYF
TRBV7-9,CASSLAADRYNEQFF
TRBV5-5,CASSLGGGPAESPLHF
TRBV7-2,CASSRRDTATGELFF
TRBV5-1,CASSLKQRFNEQFF
TRBV19,CASSMTGTGNEKLFF
TRBV6-5,CASSRRSGGRDTQYF
TRBV27,CASEADEQFF
TRBV20-1,CSASGQAEQYF
TRBV12-3/TRBV12-4,CASSIAKYEQYF
TRBV1,CTSSPRRGGGRGSRGTGELFF
TRBV7-3,CASSPSGNHDEQYF
TRBV25-1,CASSLCRGVSYEQYF